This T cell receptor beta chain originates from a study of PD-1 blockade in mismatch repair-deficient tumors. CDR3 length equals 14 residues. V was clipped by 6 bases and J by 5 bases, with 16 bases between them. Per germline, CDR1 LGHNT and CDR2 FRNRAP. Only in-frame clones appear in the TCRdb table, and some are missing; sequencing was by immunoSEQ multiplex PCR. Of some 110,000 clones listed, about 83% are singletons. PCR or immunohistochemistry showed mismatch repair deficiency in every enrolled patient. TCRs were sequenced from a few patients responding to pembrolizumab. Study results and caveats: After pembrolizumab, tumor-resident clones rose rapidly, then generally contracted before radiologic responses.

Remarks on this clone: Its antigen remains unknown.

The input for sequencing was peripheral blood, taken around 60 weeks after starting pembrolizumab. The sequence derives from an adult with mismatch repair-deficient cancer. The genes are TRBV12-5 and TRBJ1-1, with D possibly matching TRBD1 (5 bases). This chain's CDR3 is CASGLSPGDTEAFF. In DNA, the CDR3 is TGTGCTAGTGGCCTGAGCCCGGGGGATACTGAAGCTTTCTTT.